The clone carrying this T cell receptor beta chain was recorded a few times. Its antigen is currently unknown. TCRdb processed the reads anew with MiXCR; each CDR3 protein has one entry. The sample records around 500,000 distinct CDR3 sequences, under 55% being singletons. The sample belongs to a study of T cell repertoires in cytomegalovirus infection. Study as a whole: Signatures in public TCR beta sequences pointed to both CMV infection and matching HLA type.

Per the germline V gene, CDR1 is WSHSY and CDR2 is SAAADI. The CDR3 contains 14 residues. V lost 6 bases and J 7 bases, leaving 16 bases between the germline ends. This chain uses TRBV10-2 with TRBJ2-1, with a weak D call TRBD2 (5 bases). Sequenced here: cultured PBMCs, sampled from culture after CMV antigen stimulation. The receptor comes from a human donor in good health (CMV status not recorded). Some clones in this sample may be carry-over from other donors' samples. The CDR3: CASRDLSRTNEQFF. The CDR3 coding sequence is TGCGCCAGCAGGGACCTCTCGCGGACTAATGAGCAGTTCTTC.